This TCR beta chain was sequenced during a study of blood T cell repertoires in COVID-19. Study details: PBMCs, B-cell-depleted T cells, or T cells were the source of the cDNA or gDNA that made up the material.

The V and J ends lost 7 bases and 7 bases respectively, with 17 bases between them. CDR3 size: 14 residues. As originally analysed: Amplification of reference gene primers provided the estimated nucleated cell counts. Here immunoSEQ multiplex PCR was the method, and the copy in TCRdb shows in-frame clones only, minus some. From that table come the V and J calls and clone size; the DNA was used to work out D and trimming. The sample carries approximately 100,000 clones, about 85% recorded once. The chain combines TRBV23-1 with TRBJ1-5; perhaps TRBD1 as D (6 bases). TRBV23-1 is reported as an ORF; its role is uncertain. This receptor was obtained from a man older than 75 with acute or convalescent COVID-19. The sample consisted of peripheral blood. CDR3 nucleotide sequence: TGCGCCAGCAACGAGAATAACAGGGTCCAGCCCCAGCATTTT. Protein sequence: CASNENNRVQPQHF.